These 9 T cell receptor beta chains were sequenced from one sample in a study of identical twins. Via MiXCR, TCRdb re-called the 5' RACE reads, giving one row per CDR3 protein. This table holds around 650,000 distinct CDR3 sequences, under 8.5% found once. This same sample was also part of a study on yellow fever vaccine responses in identical twins.

The sequenced material came from PBMCs. Every receptor here comes from a woman younger than 35 in good health.

This chain uses TRBV6-1 with TRBJ1-2; 7 nucleotides line up with TRBD1. V lost 6 bases to trimming and J lost 0 bases; unmatched junction nucleotides: 13. This CDR3 region has 17 residues. Germline lookup yields CDR1 MNHNS and CDR2 SASEGT. CDR3 in DNA: TGTGCCAGCAGAGGTTGGGAGAGGGGGCCAACTAACTATGGCTACACCTTC. This translates into CASRGWERGPTNYGYTF.

Ten or more counts support this clonotype. V usage is TRBV12-3 or TRBV12-4 and J usage is TRBJ2-7, with 8 bases lining up with TRBD1. The CDR3 is 14 amino acids. J was trimmed by 3 bases and V by 5 bases; bases with no gene match: 6. This CDR3 reads CASSRGTGGYEQYF. The CDR3 nucleotides read TGTGCCAGCAGTAGAGGGACAGGAGGCTACGAGCAGTACTTC.

This clonotype was detected ten times or more. V is TRBV12-3 or TRBV12-4 and J is TRBJ2-3, with unresolved D. With 5 bases removed from V and 0 bases from J, the gap between germline ends came to 6 bases. The CDR3 totals 13 residues. Written as DNA, the CDR3 is TGTGCCAGCAGTCGCTCTAGCACAGATACGCAGTATTTT. This translates into CASSRSSTDTQYF.

With respect to this clonotype: The junction differs from germline at one of its ends, possibly a read error. V gene TRBV20-1 combines with J gene TRBJ1-5; D not certain. Looked up from germline, CDR1 is DFQATT and CDR2 is SNEGSKA (reference sequence). This CDR3 has 16 amino acids. The CDR3 spells CCARDRTRGSNQPQHF. The DNA of the CDR3 is TGCTGTGCTAGAGATCGCACCCGGGGTAGCAATCAGCCCCAGCATTTT.

This chain joins TRBV5-1 and TRBJ2-3, with TRBD2 identical over 8 bases. The V segment lost 0 bases and the J segment 6 bases; nucleotides outside the gene matches: 9. Germline-derived CDR1 and CDR2 are SGHRS and YFSETQ. The CDR3 extends over 16 amino acids. The chain's CDR3 is CASSLVLAGRRDTQYF. CDR3 DNA sequence: TGCGCCAGCAGCTTGGTATTAGCGGGACGCAGGGATACGCAGTATTTT.

The rearrangement joins TRBV24-1 to TRBJ2-3; D is perhaps TRBD1 (6 bases). This CDR3 spans 15 amino acids. The V gene lost 3 bases and the J gene lost 3 bases, with 12 bases spanning the gap. Germline V CDR1 and CDR2: KGHDR, SFDVKD. Here the CDR3 DNA reads TGTGCCACCAGTGATCTACAGGGCGGGACAGATACGCAGTATTTT. Its protein product is CATSDLQGGTDTQYF.

This chain uses TRBV10-1 with TRBJ2-1; 13 bases are a match to TRBD2. Trimming removed 9 bases from V and 7 bases from J; junction bases left unmatched: 9. Germline V gene data show CDR1 as WNHNN and CDR2 as SYGVQD (reference sequence). CDR3 length: 15 amino acids. In DNA form, the CDR3 reads TGCGCCAGTGGACCCGGGACTAGCGGGACGAATGAGCAGTTCTTC. The encoded protein is CASGPGTSGTNEQFF.

The table lists this clonotype with a few counts. This chain joins TRBV7-9 and TRBJ1-1; possible D gene TRBD1, 5 bases. There are 12 residues in the CDR3. V was clipped by 5 bases and J by 4 bases, with 8 bases between them. Germline V gene sequence: CDR1 SEHNR, CDR2 FQNEAQ (reference sequence). This CDR3 is CASSRDSTEAFF. The CDR3 DNA is TGTGCCAGCAGCCGAGACAGCACTGAAGCTTTCTTT.

In its sample, this clonotype was seen many times. The V and J genes are TRBV13 and TRBJ1-4; no clear D gene. The V gene lost 6 bases and the J gene lost 8 bases, with 10 bases spanning the gap. The CDR3 length is 12 residues. Looked up from germline, CDR1 is PRHDT and CDR2 is FYEKMQ (reference sequence). The CDR3 DNA is TGTGCCAGCAGATCCACGGGGGAAAAACTGTTTTTT. Protein: CASRSTGEKLFF.